A single sample is the source of the 13 T cell receptor beta chains below, sequenced in a study of PD-1 blockade in classical Hodgkin lymphoma. As for time point: cycle 4 day 1 (C4D1), after 5 to 7 weeks of nivolumab. Exposure to brentuximab vedotin varied, and each patient had relapsed following autologous stem cell transplantation. Assay: immunoSEQ multiplex PCR; the TCRdb copy retains only in-frame clones and omits some. The sample includes roughly 96,000 clones, roughly 91% of them seen just once. Sequencing was performed on peripheral blood mononuclear cells (PBMCs), taken before the fourth cycle of nivolumab. Every receptor here comes from a human donor with classical Hodgkin lymphoma.

This clone occurred a few times. CDR3 in amino acids: CASSFEISYNEQFF. The CDR3 coding sequence is TGTGCCAGCAGCTTCGAAATTTCCTACAATGAGCAGTTCTTC. V gene TRBV11-2 combines with J gene TRBJ2-1; D is unresolved. This CDR3 is built from 14 residues. The germline V gene encodes CDR1 SGHAT and CDR2 FQNNGV. V lost 3 bases and J lost 1, with 7 bases in between.

The chain recombines TRBV4-2 with TRBJ2-1, with D possibly matching TRBD2 (7 bases). Per the germline V gene, CDR1 is LGHNA and CDR2 is YNFKEQ. The CDR3 extends over 14 amino acids. Deletions cut 0 bases from V and 8 bases from J, with 11 bases between. CDR3 bases: TGTGCCAGCAGCCAAGAGGGGGGGGGCGATGAGCAGTTCTTC. Its protein is CASSQEGGGDEQFF.

The V call is TRBV19, the J call TRBJ1-1, with 9 bases aligning to TRBD1. V trimming: 0 bases; J trimming: 1 base; junction bases outside the gene matches: 3. Germline lookup yields CDR1 LNHDA and CDR2 SQIVND (reference sequence). This CDR3 has 16 residues. The CDR3 nucleotides read TGTGCCAGTAGTATAGATCGGGGACAGGGGAACACTGAAGCTTTCTTT. Translated, it gives CASSIDRGQGNTEAFF. The full variable domain, its missing parts supplied by reference TRBV19 and TRBJ1-1, is DGGITQSPKYLFRKEGQNVTLSCEQNLNHDAMYWYRQDPGQGLRLIYYSQIVNDFQKGDIAEGYSVSREKKESFPLTVTSAQKNPTAFYLCASSIDRGQGNTEAFFGQGTRLTVV.

V gene TRBV28 combines with J gene TRBJ2-5, with D possibly being TRBD1 (6 bases). The V and J ends lost 4 bases and 4 bases respectively, with 16 bases between them. From germline, CDR1 is MDHEN and CDR2 SYDVKM. The CDR3 totals 15 residues. CDR3 DNA sequence: TGTGCCAGCAGTTACATCAGGGGCTGGGGAGAGACCCAGTACTTC. Its translation is CASSYIRGWGETQYF. Filled out from reference TRBV28 and TRBJ2-5, the complete variable domain reads DVKVTQSSRYLVKRTGEKVFLECVQDMDHENMFWYRQDPGLGLRLIYFSYDVKMKEKGDIPEGYSVSREKKERFSLILESASTNQTSMYLCASSYIRGWGETQYFGPGTRLLVL.

The J gene is TRBJ2-1, the V gene TRBV11-3; maybe TRBD2 (5 bases). CDR3 length: 14 amino acids. CDR1 and CDR2 from the germline V gene are SGHNT and YENEEA. Trimming took 6 bases from V and 2 from J, leaving 11 bases between them. The CDR3 region has the DNA TGTGCCAGCAGTTTGCGGGCAGCCTACAATGAGCAGTTCTTC. Protein product: CASSLRAAYNEQFF.

This chain joins TRBV19 and TRBJ1-3; D gene ambiguous. Germline assignment: CDR1 LNHDA and CDR2 SQIVND (reference sequence). Trimming removed 3 bases at V and 0 bases at J, with 15 bases between. The CDR3 is 17 amino acids. CDR3 region: CASSMVGRVPSGNTIYF. The CDR3 nucleotides are TGTGCCAGTAGTATGGTTGGACGGGTACCCTCTGGAAACACCATATATTTT.

The chain recombines TRBV29-1 with TRBJ1-2; tentatively, D is TRBD1 (6 bases). The CDR3 has 16 amino acids. Germline loops: CDR1 SQVTM, CDR2 ANQGSEA. Between the trimmed V and J ends, which lost 3 bases and 4 bases, there was a span of 21 bases. The CDR3 coding sequence is TGCAGCGTTGAGGGCAGGGGCCCTCTCCAAGTCTATGGCTACACCTTC. This gives the protein CSVEGRGPLQVYGYTF.

This chain uses TRBV7-8 with TRBJ2-7; 7 nucleotides match TRBD1. The length of the CDR3 is 15 residues. Germline CDR1 and CDR2: SGHVS and FQNEAQ. After removal of 6 bases from V and 2 bases from J, the junction contained 10 bases not matched to a gene. The CDR3 DNA sequence: TGTGCCAGCAGAAATCTCCGGGACAGACCCTACGAGCAGTACTTC. As protein: CASRNLRDRPYEQYF.

The chain combines TRBV12-5 with TRBJ1-5; possible D gene TRBD1, 5 bases. The CDR3 extends over 16 amino acids. Trimming stripped 0 bases from V and 3 bases from J, with 12 bases between. Germline V gene sequence: CDR1 LGHNT, CDR2 FRNRAP. The CDR3, as DNA: TGTGCTAGTGGTTTGGTAAGGGGCACGCCCAATCAGCCCCAGCATTTT. It specifies CASGLVRGTPNQPQHF.

This chain links TRBV27 with TRBJ1-4; TRBD1 matches 10 bases. The CDR3 length is 15 residues. Germline-derived CDR1 and CDR2 are MNHEY and SMNVEV (reference sequence). V shed 3 bases, J shed 10 bases, and the junction held 8 bases outside the gene matches. The CDR3 DNA reads as TGTGCCAGCAGTTTTTTGACAGGGGGCCTGCGAAAACTGTTTTTT. Amino acids: CASSFLTGGLRKLFF.

The J gene is TRBJ2-7, the V gene TRBV5-5; D uncertain. The CDR3 length is 13 residues. Germline V CDR1 and CDR2: SGHKS, YYEKEE (reference sequence). V dropped 0 bases and J dropped 2 bases, with 6 bases sitting between them. DNA for the CDR3: TGTGCCAGCAGCTTGGTAAATGCCTACGAGCAGTACTTC. Its translation: CASSLVNAYEQYF.

The chain is built from TRBV15 and TRBJ1-1; D is unclear. CDR3 length equals 16 residues. Trimming took off 0 bases at V and 0 bases at J, with 11 bases between the two ends. Germline lookup yields CDR1 LNHNV and CDR2 YYDKDF (reference sequence). CDR3: CATSRDLAIMNTEAFF. DNA for the CDR3: TGTGCCACCAGCAGAGATCTCGCCATAATGAACACTGAAGCTTTCTTT.

The chain uses TRBV5-1 and TRBJ1-2; tentative D call: TRBD1 (5 bases). Germline assignment: CDR1 SGHRS and CDR2 YFSETQ. The V end lost 4 bases, the J end lost 2 bases, and 18 bases lay between the germline ends. The CDR3 sequence is 16 residues long. CDR3 sequence: CASSPFGDALNYGYTF. The CDR3 DNA reads TGCGCCAGCAGCCCGTTCGGGGACGCCTTAAACTATGGCTACACCTTC.